This section outlines one T cell receptor beta chain sequence together with its context. CDR3 size: 18 residues. Trimming removed 0 bases at V and 0 bases at J, with 16 bases between. Germline V lookup: CDR1 SGDLS, CDR2 YYNGEE. Method: immunoSEQ multiplex PCR; TCRdb's copy keeps in-frame clones and lacks some. This table has 200,000 to 250,000 clones, around 89% appearing once. This entry comes from a study of blood T cell repertoires in COVID-19. Sequencing was done on a sample of PBMCs or T cells enriched from blood (not recorded which). This sequence was found in a woman under 40 who had recovered from COVID-19. The rearrangement uses TRBV9 and TRBJ2-1; the D is unclear. CDR3 loop: CASSVGPGSPLSYNEQFF. The DNA of the CDR3 is TGTGCCAGCAGCGTAGGTCCAGGTTCCCCTCTCTCCTACAATGAGCAGTTCTTC.